This entry is about one TCR beta chain. The germline CDR1 and CDR2 sequences are SGDLS and YYNGEE. This CDR3 comprises 15 residues. Trimming pared 0 bases from V and 2 bases from J, leaving 12 bases between. The sample originates from a study of CD8+ T cells in alopecia areata. Sequencing templates came from extracted RNA that was reverse transcribed into cDNA. Some clones are missing from TCRdb's copy, which holds only in-frame ones; the method was immunoSEQ multiplex PCR. The sample includes 130,000 or so clones, around 50% seen only once; the top ten take about 10%. This TCR derives from a human donor with alopecia areata. Sequenced input: NKG2D-low CD8+ T cells sorted from blood. The chain recombines TRBV9 with TRBJ2-7; D is perhaps TRBD2 (6 bases). The CDR3 DNA sequence: TGTGCCAGCAGCGTAGGGGAGGCAGCAGCCTACGAGCAGTACTTC. Its protein product is CASSVGEAAAYEQYF. Full variable domain (rest looked up from reference TRBV9 and TRBJ2-7): DSGVTQTPKHLITATGQRVTLRCSPRSGDLSVYWYQQSLDQGLQFLIQYYNGEERAKGNILERFSAQQFPDLHSELNLSSLELGDSALYFCASSVGEAAAYEQYFGPGTRLTVT.